What follows is one T cell receptor beta chain and its context. This entry is derived from a study of blood T cell repertoires in COVID-19. On the study more broadly: Material from acute and convalescent COVID-19 was sourced from the United States, Italy and Spain.

Germline V lookup: CDR1 LNHDA, CDR2 SQIVND (reference sequence). Trimming removed 10 bases at V and 2 bases at J, with 20 bases between. The CDR3 sequence is 15 residues long. Profiling relied on immunoSEQ multiplex PCR, and the TCRdb table lists in-frame clones only, not all of them. This sample has about 80,000 clones, with roughly 80% found just once. The sample taken for sequencing was peripheral blood. The rearrangement joins TRBV19 to TRBJ1-2; TRBD1 might be the D (6 bases). The clonotype comes from a woman between 65 and 79 years old with acute or convalescent COVID-19. In DNA, the CDR3 is TGTGCCACTAGCCCCTCGGCCGGGACAAACTATGGCTACACCTTC. As protein: CATSPSAGTNYGYTF.